The 2 T cell receptor beta chains listed next were all sequenced from one sample in a study of cytomegalovirus exposure and HLA in healthy donors. The study ran its PCR with 60 Vbeta and 13 Jbeta primers. TCRdb's copy holds only in-frame clones and misses some; the assay was immunoSEQ multiplex PCR. The table records under 150,000 clones, approximately 80% of them present only once. Material: PBMCs. The receptors originated from a man aged 50 to 59 in good health and CMV-seronegative.

The chain links TRBV5-4 to TRBJ2-5, with 11 bases fitting TRBD2. Germline CDR1 is SGHNT and CDR2 is YYREEE (reference sequence). The J segment lost 0 bases and the V segment lost 4 bases, leaving 2 bases of the junction unmatched. The CDR3 runs 15 residues. The CDR3 loop reads CASSGGLADQETQYF. Written as DNA, the CDR3 is TGTGCCAGCAGCGGGGGACTAGCGGACCAAGAGACCCAGTACTTC.

V gene TRBV2 combines with J gene TRBJ1-1; 9 nucleotides match TRBD1. Germline values: CDR1 SNHLY, CDR2 FYNNEI. The junction had 18 bases not matched to a gene; V was cut back by 6 bases and J by 10 bases. CDR3 length: 16 amino acids. The CDR3 DNA sequence: TGTGCCAGCAGCTGGGGAACAGGGGGCCGTCGGGGGGCAGCTTTCTTT. This sequence encodes CASSWGTGGRRGAAFF.